These T cell receptor beta chains were read from a single sample in a study of a mutant IDH1 vaccine in newly diagnosed glioma. These receptors lack a known antigen. Sequenced by immunoSEQ multiplex PCR; TCRdb stores in-frame clones only, minus some. The repertoire holds 45,000 to 70,000 clones, with approximately 82% as singletons. The sample consisted of PBMCs, taken from a glioma patient whose treatment included an IDH1 peptide vaccine. All receptors come from a man aged 25 to 40 with glioma. CDR3s include the opening cysteine and the closing phenylalanine or tryptophan. Fields, in order: D gene, V gene, J gene, clone size, CDR3 DNA, CDR3 protein. The D gene is left open where the match is weak. The size of a clone is reported for some rows only, either as once, few or many, or as a class for expanded clones.

.	TRBV5-1	TRBJ1-2	.	TGCGCCAGCAGCTACTTATGGGGGGGGCTCGAAGGCCCTAACTATGGCTACACCTTC	CASSYLWGGLEGPNYGYTF
.	TRBV5-1	TRBJ1-1	.	TGCGCCAGCAGCTTGGCCGGGCAGGGAGGTGGAGCTTTCTTT	CASSLAGQGGGAFF
TRBD1	TRBV6-5	TRBJ1-2	.	TGTGCCAGCAGTCCCCCGACAGGGAACTATGGCTACACCTTC	CASSPPTGNYGYTF
TRBD1	TRBV19	TRBJ1-5	.	TGTGCCAGTAGTAACGACAGGGGGCGCGTTAGCAATCAGCCCCAGCATTTT	CASSNDRGRVSNQPQHF
TRBD2	TRBV11-3	TRBJ2-5	.	TGTGCCAGCAGCCTTAGCGGGGGGGACGAGACCCAGTACTTC	CASSLSGGDETQYF
.	TRBV7-9	TRBJ2-7	.	TGTGCCAGCAGCTCGCGGTGGGCTGGCTACGAGCAGTACTTC	CASSSRWAGYEQYF
.	TRBV11-2	TRBJ2-7	.	TGTGCCAGCAGCCCGGGGGCCTACGAGCAGTACTTC	CASSPGAYEQYF
.	TRBV5-4	TRBJ1-2	.	TGTGCCAGCTACTCCAGGGGTTTCACCTATGGCTACACCTTC	CASYSRGFTYGYTF
.	TRBV11-2	TRBJ1-5	.	TGTGCCAGCAGCTTAGCCGGTCAGCTCAATCAGCCCCAGCATTTT	CASSLAGQLNQPQHF
.	TRBV27	TRBJ2-3	once	TGTGCCAGCAGTTTTACTAGAAGTTTCTCAGATACGCAGTATTTT	CASSFTRSFSDTQYF
TRBD2	TRBV27	TRBJ2-5	.	TGTGCCACCAAGACCCAGACTAGCGGGGAACTCGAGACCCAGTACTTC	CATKTQTSGELETQYF
.	TRBV28	TRBJ1-3	.	TGTGCCAGCAGTGTACCCCCATTAACACTCTCTGGAAACACCATATATTTT	CASSVPPLTLSGNTIYF
TRBD1	TRBV19	TRBJ2-6	.	TGTGCCAGTAATTTTGGGACAGGCACTTCTGGGGCCAACGTCCTGACTTTC	CASNFGTGTSGANVLTF
.	TRBV7-2	TRBJ2-7	.	TGTGCCAGCAGCTTAAATCGGGGGCCCTACGAGCAGTACTTC	CASSLNRGPYEQYF
TRBD1	TRBV7-6	TRBJ2-1	.	TGTGCCAGCAGCTCCGGGACAGGGGGCAATGAGCAGTTCTTC	CASSSGTGGNEQFF
TRBD1	TRBV5-4	TRBJ1-1	.	TGTGCCAGCAGCTTGGGGGGACAGTTTGAAGCTTTCTTT	CASSLGGQFEAFF
TRBD1	TRBV5-1	TRBJ1-1	.	TGCGCCAGCAGCTTGGGAGGGACAGGGAACACTGAAGCTTTCTTT	CASSLGGTGNTEAFF
.	TRBV5-1	TRBJ2-3	.	TGCGCCAGCAGCTTGGACCTCCCGACCACAGATACGCAGTATTTT	CASSLDLPTTDTQYF
TRBD1	TRBV7-9	TRBJ2-5	.	TGTGCCAGCAGCCCGGCCGGGACAGGGGGAAAGACCCAGTACTTC	CASSPAGTGGKTQYF
.	TRBV6-5	TRBJ1-2	.	TGTGCCAGCAGTTACAGACAGCGTAACTATGGCTACACCTTC	CASSYRQRNYGYTF
TRBD1	TRBV14	TRBJ1-5	few	TGTGCCAGCAGCCATGCAGGGGGCGATCAGCCCCAGCATTTT	CASSHAGGDQPQHF
.	TRBV2	TRBJ1-2	once	TGTGCCAGCAGTCTAGCAGTAATTTATGGCTACACCTTC	CASSLAVIYGYTF
.	TRBV6-6	TRBJ2-1	.	TGTGCCAGCAGGCTACAGTCACCCTCCTACAATGAGCAGTTCTTC	CASRLQSPSYNEQFF
.	TRBV19	TRBJ1-3	.	TGTGCCAGTAGTATCCAGACAGGACCTGGAAACACCATATATTTT	CASSIQTGPGNTIYF
.	TRBV27	TRBJ1-2	.	TGTGCCAGCAGTTTATATGGTTGGGGGCAGTCCTATGGCTACACCTTC	CASSLYGWGQSYGYTF
.	TRBV19	TRBJ2-5	.	TGTGCCAGTAGTATCTCGAGACAAGAGACCCAGTACTTC	CASSISRQETQYF
TRBD1	TRBV12-5	TRBJ2-2	.	TGTGCTAGTGCCTCCGACAGGGTGCCATTTGCGAACACCGGGGAGCTGTTTTTT	CASASDRVPFANTGELFF
TRBD2	TRBV28	TRBJ2-1	.	TGTGCCAGCAGTGTGACTAGCGGGGTAGACAATGAGCAGTTCTTC	CASSVTSGVDNEQFF
TRBD1	TRBV5-4	TRBJ2-2	.	TGTGCCAGCAGCTGGACAGGGCGCACCGGGGAGCTGTTTTTT	CASSWTGRTGELFF
TRBD1	TRBV10-3	TRBJ1-1	few	TGTGCCATCAGGAACTCAGGGGGGAACACTGAAGCTTTCTTT	CAIRNSGGNTEAFF
.	TRBV6-1	TRBJ1-1	once	TGTGCCAGCAGGGGAGGGGGTAAAAGTACTGAAGCTTTCTTT	CASRGGGKSTEAFF
TRBD2	TRBV7-8	TRBJ2-3	.	TGTGCCAGCAGCTTAGGCGCTAGCGGGGGCCAGGGTACGCAGTATTTT	CASSLGASGGQGTQYF
TRBD1	TRBV27	TRBJ2-3	.	TGTGCCAGCAGTTGGACAGGGAACACAGATACGCAGTATTTT	CASSWTGNTDTQYF
.	TRBV2	TRBJ1-5	.	TGTGCCAGCAGTGTAAATAGCAATCAGCCCCAGCATTTT	CASSVNSNQPQHF
.	TRBV5-5	TRBJ1-4	.	TGTGCCAGCAGCTCAACAGGGCTGAATGAAAAACTGTTTTTT	CASSSTGLNEKLFF
.	TRBV5-1	TRBJ2-1	.	TGCGCCAGCAGCTGGGGGGTGGGCTCCTACAATGAGCAGTTCTTC	CASSWGVGSYNEQFF
.	TRBV14	TRBJ1-6	.	TGTGCCAGCAGCCCCCTGGGGAAAAATTCACCCCTCCACTTT	CASSPLGKNSPLHF
.	TRBV27	TRBJ1-1	.	TGTGCCAGCAGTTCACATAGTAGGACTGAAGCTTTCTTT	CASSSHSRTEAFF
TRBD1	TRBV11-3	TRBJ2-7	.	TGTGCCAGCAGCGAACAGGGGGCTCGATACGAGCAGTACTTC	CASSEQGARYEQYF
TRBD1	TRBV5-1	TRBJ1-5	.	TGCGCTAGCAGCTTGGGGACAGGCCCCTATAGCAATCAGCCCCAGCATTTT	CASSLGTGPYSNQPQHF
TRBD1	TRBV6-4	TRBJ2-3	.	TGTGCCAGCAGTGACTCCGGGACAGGGGGCGCAGATACGCAGTATTTT	CASSDSGTGGADTQYF
TRBD1	TRBV7-9	TRBJ1-5	few	TGTGCCAGCAGCTTAGTGGTGGGACAGGGTCATCAGCCCCAGCATTTT	CASSLVVGQGHQPQHF
.	TRBV5-1	TRBJ2-1	.	TGCGCCAGCAGCGCTGGGACCGACCCCCCACGCAATGAGCAGTTCTTC	CASSAGTDPPRNEQFF
.	TRBV2	TRBJ1-5	.	TGTGCCAGCAACGACCAGCCGCTCCAGCCCCAGCATTTT	CASNDQPLQPQHF
.	TRBV5-1	TRBJ1-4	.	TGCGCCAGCAGCTTGGGTCCTGAATGGGCTAATGAAAAACTGTTTTTT	CASSLGPEWANEKLFF
.	TRBV10-3	TRBJ2-3	.	TGTGCCATCAGTGACCCCACCCGGACTACCACAGATACGCAGTATTTT	CAISDPTRTTTDTQYF
.	TRBV6-1	TRBJ1-1	.	TGTGCCAGCAGTGACTGGGGGGACACTGAAGCTTTCTTT	CASSDWGDTEAFF
.	TRBV28	TRBJ1-4	.	TGTGCCAGCAGTACTGGCTGGGGGAACGAAAAACTGTTTTTT	CASSTGWGNEKLFF
.	TRBV9	TRBJ1-2	.	TGTGCCAGCAGCGTAGATCCGGGGAACTATGGCTACACCTTC	CASSVDPGNYGYTF
.	TRBV5-5	TRBJ1-1	.	TGTGCCAGCAGCTCCTCGAAAGTTTTCTTT	CASSSSKVFF